These T cell receptor beta chains were read from a single sample in a study of CD8+CD57+ T cells in acquired aplastic anemia. In TCRdb, the reads were re-called with MiXCR into one record per CDR3 protein. The data show tens of thousands of distinct CDR3 sequences, around 44% seen once. The material sequenced was sorted CD4+, CD8+, or CD8+CD57+ T cells (not recorded which) from PBMCs. These receptors all stem from a human donor in good health, serving as a control. The conserved cysteine and the conserved F or W are not part of the CDR3 here.

cdr3_aa,j_call,v_call
ASKTGESDGYT,TRBJ1-2,TRBV19
ASVRLADSYEQY,TRBJ2-7,TRBV12-3/TRBV12-4
SVGQGYNEQF,TRBJ2-1,TRBV29-1
ASSTGGSPLH,TRBJ1-6,TRBV9
ASSLGQGGVNTIY,TRBJ1-3,TRBV7-8
ASSVGQAYGYT,TRBJ1-2,TRBV7-9
AISPGTVSEAF,TRBJ1-1,TRBV10-3
ASSQAAGDYNEQF,TRBJ2-1,TRBV4-2
ASSVETGAWFTDTQY,TRBJ2-3,TRBV9
ASSIGTTPGANVLT,TRBJ2-6,TRBV13
ASNVGGPRGYT,TRBJ1-2,TRBV19
ASSKSGSTEAF,TRBJ1-1,TRBV25-1
ASSLAFYSEQF,TRBJ2-1,TRBV27
ASSFSYNYEQY,TRBJ2-7,TRBV5-1
ASSVTGGQPHTEAF,TRBJ1-1,TRBV9
SAFMLFGPGEQF,TRBJ2-1,TRBV20-1
ASSSYSTDTQY,TRBJ2-3,TRBV9
ASSLAAGEQY,TRBJ2-7,TRBV7-2
ASSSSLLAGMFADTQY,TRBJ2-3,TRBV13
SASTLAAYEQY,TRBJ2-7,TRBV20-1
ATSRAGTSVQGEQF,TRBJ2-1,TRBV15
ASSLELLNTEAF,TRBJ1-1,TRBV5-5
ASSERGGGTDTQY,TRBJ2-3,TRBV7-8
ASSAGEKLF,TRBJ1-4,TRBV12-3/TRBV12-4
ASSGDAGFEQY,TRBJ2-7,TRBV6-1
ASSAPSNNEQF,TRBJ2-1,TRBV25-1
ASSVSSGTGAGGF,TRBJ1-1,TRBV5-1
ATSPTRGYEQY,TRBJ2-7,TRBV15
SVAPHFSGFNYGYT,TRBJ1-2,TRBV29-1
ASSKGQSSSYNEQF,TRBJ2-1,TRBV2
SVDSLGETQY,TRBJ2-5,TRBV29-1
ASSPHESQTYEQY,TRBJ2-7,TRBV9
ASSDGDGYT,TRBJ1-2,TRBV25-1
SAHRTAEVYEQY,TRBJ2-7,TRBV20-1
ASSEGTASNSPLH,TRBJ1-6,TRBV5-5
RARDKGLPRNEQF,TRBJ2-1,TRBV20-1
ASSPPYT,TRBJ1-2,TRBV7-9
AWAGTDHGSPLH,TRBJ1-6,TRBV30
ASSQDIRTTNSPLH,TRBJ1-6,TRBV4-3